This T cell receptor beta chain derives from a study of T cell repertoires in cytomegalovirus infection. On the study more broadly: Peptides in the study included HLA-C-restricted and HLA-B-restricted CMV epitopes. CMV infection and matching HLA type were both indicated by public TCR beta signatures.

TCRdb called the reads again in MiXCR, with one record for every CDR3 protein. Found here are around 500,000 distinct CDR3 sequences, roughly 46% of them singletons; the top ten hold just under 45%. General observations from the study: Pooled public TCR beta family frequency picked out CMV carriers with the relevant HLA. Ex vivo, HLA-C-restricted CMV-specific TCR beta clonotypes prevailed over the rest of the response.

For this clonotype: Its antigen is unknown.

Sequencing used cultured PBMCs, obtained from culture after CMV antigen stimulation. The TCR originated in a human donor in good health (CMV status not recorded). Some clones in this sample may be carry-over from other donors' samples.

In DNA, the CDR3 is TGTGCCAGCGCGAGGGATTACTATGGCTACACCTTC. Its translation is CASARDYYGYTF. The chain links TRBV9 to TRBJ1-2; D is unresolved. V was shortened by 7 bases and J by 3 bases, with 10 bases between the two germline ends. Germline V gene data show CDR1 as SGDLS and CDR2 as YYNGEE. The CDR3 consists of 12 residues.